One and the same sample provided the 16 T cell receptor beta chains below, sequenced in a study of blood T cell repertoires in COVID-19. Using immunoSEQ multiplex PCR, the repertoire was profiled, and TCRdb retains in-frame clones only, with some absent. The table shows approximately 84,000 clones, with more than 80% occurring only once. Sequenced input: peripheral blood. These receptors all stem from a woman aged 80 or over with acute or convalescent COVID-19.

The chain uses TRBV11-3 and TRBJ2-3; D possibly corresponds to TRBD2 (6 bases). V shed 5 bases and J shed 1 base, with 16 bases lying between them. CDR1 and CDR2 from the germline V gene are SGHNT and YENEEA. CDR3 size: 16 residues. The DNA for the CDR3 is TGTGCCAGCAGCCCGAGGGCGGGGAGAGGCACAGATACGCAGTATTTT. Its translation: CASSPRAGRGTDTQYF.

This rearrangement joins TRBV19 to TRBJ1-3; 7 nucleotides line up with TRBD1. Germline lookup yields CDR1 LNHDA and CDR2 SQIVND (reference sequence). There are 15 residues in the CDR3. J gave up 3 bases and V 7 bases, and 9 bases lay outside the gene matches. The CDR3: CASTNQGVRGNTIYF. CDR3 in DNA: TGTGCCAGTACGAACCAGGGGGTACGTGGAAACACCATATATTTT.

The chain combines TRBV3-1 (or the pseudogene TRBV3-2) with TRBJ2-1; a weak D match, TRBD1 (5 bases). From germline, CDR1 is LGHDT and CDR2 YNNKEL (reference sequence). The CDR3 contains 16 residues. V gave up 1 base and J gave up 1 base, with 11 bases separating them. Here the CDR3 DNA reads TGTGCCAGCAGCCAAGCCCCAGGGATGTCCTACAATGAGCAGTTCTTC. Protein sequence: CASSQAPGMSYNEQFF.

The V gene is TRBV7-9, the J gene TRBJ2-7, with TRBD2 matching 10 bases. This CDR3 has 16 amino acids. V lost 5 bases, J lost 1 base, and 8 bases stayed unmatched. Germline V lookup: CDR1 SEHNR, CDR2 FQNEAQ (reference sequence). The DNA of the CDR3 is TGTGCCAGCAGCGCCAGGACTAGCGGACCTTCCTACGAGCAGTACTTC. This translates into CASSARTSGPSYEQYF.

J is TRBJ2-7 and V is TRBV5-1, with 11 bases aligning to TRBD1. There are 16 residues in the CDR3. V lost 4 bases, J lost 5 bases, and 11 bases stayed unmatched. Germline loops: CDR1 SGHRS, CDR2 YFSETQ. The CDR3 spells CASSPTFPGQGDEQYF. CDR3 bases: TGCGCCAGCAGCCCGACCTTCCCGGGACAGGGGGACGAGCAGTACTTC.

This chain joins TRBV11-3 and TRBJ1-1; 11 positions match TRBD1. CDR1 and CDR2 from the germline V gene are SGHNT and YENEEA. This CDR3 is built from 15 residues. The V gene end was trimmed by 5 bases and the J gene end by 5 bases; junction bases not matched to a gene: 7. This CDR3 reads CASSPRTGGETEAFF. The CDR3 DNA reads TGTGCCAGCAGCCCAAGGACAGGGGGCGAGACTGAAGCTTTCTTT.

The chain couples TRBV27 to TRBJ1-6; a possible D gene is TRBD1 (5 bases). V was pared by 2 bases and J by 7 bases, with 9 bases between. The CDR3 length is 14 residues. The germline V gene has CDR1 MNHEY and CDR2 SMNVEV (reference sequence). Here the CDR3 reads CASSLQGKNSPLHF. The CDR3 nucleotides read TGTGCCAGCAGTTTACAGGGAAAGAATTCACCCCTCCACTTT.

The CDR3 here is CASSLERGGWYEQYF. For the CDR3, the DNA is TGTGCCAGCAGCTTAGAAAGGGGTGGGTGGTACGAGCAGTACTTC. The gene calls are TRBV11-2 and TRBJ2-7, with D tentatively TRBD1 (5 bases). This CDR3 contains 15 residues. Germline assignment: CDR1 SGHAT and CDR2 FQNNGV. V was cut by 0 bases and J by 4 bases, with 13 bases left in between.

This chain joins TRBV14 and TRBJ2-5, with 9 bases matching TRBD2. The V segment lost 0 bases and the J segment 1 base; nucleotides outside the gene matches: 6. The CDR3 runs to 17 residues. Germline values: CDR1 SGHDN, CDR2 FVKESK. The chain's CDR3 is CASSQEVGLAGQETQYF. The CDR3 region has the DNA TGTGCCAGCAGCCAAGAAGTGGGACTAGCAGGCCAAGAGACCCAGTACTTC.

V and J are TRBV7-3 and TRBJ1-1; D unclear. Trimming cost V 4 bases and J 3 bases, with 9 bases left between them. The germline CDR1 and CDR2 sequences are SGHTA and FQGTGA. The CDR3 covers 13 residues. DNA for the CDR3: TGTGCCAGCAGCTCCCAGATCGACACTGAAGCTTTCTTT. Protein product: CASSSQIDTEAFF.

The V and J genes are TRBV7-9 and TRBJ2-7; TRBD2 matches at 7 bases. CDR1 and CDR2 (germline): SEHNR, FQNEAQ (reference sequence). The J segment lost 3 bases and the V segment lost 5 bases, leaving 1 base of the junction unmatched. The CDR3 is made up of 12 amino acids. The CDR3 DNA sequence: TGTGCCAGCAGCAGGACTAGCTACGAGCAGTACTTC. Protein: CASSRTSYEQYF.

The rearrangement links TRBV15 to TRBJ2-3, with 8 bases identical to TRBD2. V dropped 0 bases and J dropped 1; count of bases not matched to a gene: 12. The CDR3 has 19 amino acids. Germline V gene lookup returns CDR1 LNHNV and CDR2 YYDKDF (reference sequence). For the CDR3, the DNA is TGTGCCACCAGCAGAGATGGCTCGGGAGGGCTCGTCGGCACAGATACGCAGTATTTT. This codes for CATSRDGSGGLVGTDTQYF.

The chain joins TRBV5-1 to TRBJ2-3; D is possibly TRBD1 (5 bases). This CDR3 has 15 residues. The V end was cut by 1 base, the J end by 3 bases, with 12 bases between. Germline V gene sequence: CDR1 SGHRS, CDR2 YFSETQ. In DNA form, the CDR3 reads TGCGCCAGCAGCTTGTTGGGGCCCCGAACAGATACGCAGTATTTT. Protein: CASSLLGPRTDTQYF.

The J gene is TRBJ2-7, the V gene TRBV4-2, with no clear D. Germline V lookup: CDR1 LGHNA, CDR2 YNFKEQ. Trimming shortened V by 0 bases and J by 3 bases, and 3 bases separated the two germline ends. The CDR3 spans 12 residues. CDR3 residues: CASSQDLYEQYF. Here the CDR3 DNA reads TGTGCCAGCAGCCAAGATCTCTACGAGCAGTACTTC.

The CDR3 DNA reads as TGTGCCAGCTCACCCCGGGACAGGGAGGCCGAGCAGTACTTC. Translation gives CASSPRDREAEQYF. The J gene is TRBJ2-7, the V gene TRBV18; 9 bases match TRBD1. The CDR3 loop spans 14 amino acids. After removal of 3 bases from V and 6 bases from J, the junction contained 6 bases not matched to a gene. Per the germline V gene, CDR1 is KGHSH and CDR2 is LQKENI.

This chain uses TRBV4-3 with TRBJ1-1, with D hard to call. Germline V gene data show CDR1 as LGHNA and CDR2 as YSLEER. Trimming shortened V by 0 bases and J by 3 bases, and 11 bases separated the two germline ends. This CDR3 contains 15 residues. As DNA, the CDR3 is TGCGCCAGCAGCCAAGAAGAGCGTGAGGACACTGAAGCTTTCTTT. It is translated as CASSQEEREDTEAFF.